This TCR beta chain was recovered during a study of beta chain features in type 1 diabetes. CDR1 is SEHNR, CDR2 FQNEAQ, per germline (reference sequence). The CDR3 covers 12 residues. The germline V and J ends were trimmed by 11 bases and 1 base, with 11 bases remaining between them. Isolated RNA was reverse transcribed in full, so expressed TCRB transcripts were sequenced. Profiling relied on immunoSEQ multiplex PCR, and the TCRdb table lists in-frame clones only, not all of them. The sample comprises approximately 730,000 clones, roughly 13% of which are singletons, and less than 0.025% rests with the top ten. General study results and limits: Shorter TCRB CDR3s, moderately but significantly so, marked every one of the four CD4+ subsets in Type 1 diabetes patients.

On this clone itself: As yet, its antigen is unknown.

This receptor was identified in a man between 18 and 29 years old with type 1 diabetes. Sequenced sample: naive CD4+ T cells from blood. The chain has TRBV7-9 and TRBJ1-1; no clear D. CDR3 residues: CACVQQNTEAFF. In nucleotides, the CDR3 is TGTGCCTGCGTGCAGCAGAACACTGAAGCTTTCTTT.